This T cell receptor beta chain was sequenced during a study of T cell clonotyping in hematopoietic cell transplantation. Regarding the study as a whole: Pathologically expanded recipient clonotypes increased progressively from day 30 to day 180 as diversity fell.

Looked up from germline, CDR1 is MNHEY and CDR2 is SMNVEV (reference sequence). The CDR3 extends over 15 amino acids. V was pared by 3 bases and J by 4 bases, with 13 bases between. Libraries were prepared by immunoSEQ multiplex PCR; TCRdb keeps only in-frame clonotypes and omits some of them. The sample yields about 5,900 clones, approximately 91% seen once. In the case of this clone: The target antigen is unknown. Other DNA variants within this sample encode the same CDR3.

The sample was peripheral blood mononuclear cells, taken 100 days after allogeneic stem cell transplant. The sequence was collected from a female patient between 50 and 59 years old who had an allogeneic stem cell transplant from a related donor, so the T cells may come from the graft donor. Some clones in this sample may be carry-over from other donors' samples. The V call is TRBV27, the J call TRBJ1-5, with D tentatively TRBD1 (6 bases). The CDR3 region has the DNA TGTGCCAGCAGTTTCGGGGGGGGCTCGAATCAGCCCCAGCATTTT. This translates into CASSFGGGSNQPQHF.